This T cell receptor beta chain was captured in a study of technical replicates of blood from a handful of donors. Some clones are missing from TCRdb's copy, which holds only in-frame ones; the method was immunoSEQ multiplex PCR. The repertoire holds 70,000 to 85,000 clones, over 85% seen once, with approximately 0.34% in the top ten. V was pared by 4 bases and J by 6 bases, with 16 bases between. CDR1 SEHNR and CDR2 FQNEAQ come from the germline V gene (reference sequence). This CDR3 region has 14 residues. The chain joins TRBV7-9 to TRBJ2-7, with a tentative D call TRBD1 (6 bases). The receptor comes from a human donor in good health. The specimen sequenced was T cells isolated from PBMCs. For the CDR3, the DNA is TGTGCCAGCAGCTCGGACAGCCTATGGGGCGAGCAGTACTTC. This sequence encodes CASSSDSLWGEQYF.